These 9 T cell receptor beta chains were sequenced from one sample in a study of T cell changes during pregnancy in multiple sclerosis (dated by TCRdb to about 2019). The library was built by means of the immunoSEQ multiplex PCR assay. TCRdb limited this immuneACCESS table to in-frame rearrangements with V and J called. A share of clones is missing; checked studies link under half to unresolved V genes, and the rest is unexplained. This sample holds under 50,000 clones; about 91% were observed only once. The top ten constitute about 0.36% of the sample. Sequencing was performed on CD4+ T cells from peripheral blood mononuclear cells, taken in the second trimester of pregnancy. All receptors derive from a female donor in good health, enrolled as a control in a pregnancy study.

The rearrangement uses TRBV5-1 and TRBJ2-3, with a possible D match to TRBD1 (5 bases). V dropped 3 bases and J dropped 0 bases, with 14 bases sitting between them. This CDR3 spans 16 amino acids. The germline CDR1 and CDR2 sequences are SGHRS and YFSETQ. The CDR3 DNA sequence: TGCGCCAGCAGCTCTCAACAGGATACTAGCACAGATACGCAGTATTTT. Protein sequence: CASSSQQDTSTDTQYF.

The genes are TRBV9 and TRBJ2-7, with TRBD2 matching over 7 bases. The CDR3 spans 14 residues. Germline loops: CDR1 SGDLS, CDR2 YYNGEE. V gave up 0 bases and J gave up 5 bases; unmatched junction bases: 5. This CDR3 is CASSVGGLEDEQYF. Written as DNA, the CDR3 is TGTGCCAGCAGCGTAGGAGGACTAGAGGACGAGCAGTACTTC.

The V and J genes are TRBV7-8 and TRBJ1-2; 10 nucleotides align to TRBD1. The CDR3 contains 15 residues. The J segment lost 7 bases and the V segment lost 6 bases, leaving 11 bases of the junction unmatched. Germline values: CDR1 SGHVS, CDR2 FQNEAQ. This chain's CDR3 is CASSTGTGDLSGYTF. The CDR3 nucleotides read TGTGCCAGCAGTACCGGGACAGGGGATTTGAGTGGCTACACCTTC.

J is TRBJ1-2 and V is TRBV30, with 12 bases lining up with TRBD1. The CDR3 totals 18 residues. Germline V gene sequence: CDR1 GTSNPN, CDR2 SVGIG (reference sequence). J was trimmed by 1 base and V by 1 base; bases with no gene match: 10. CDR3 in DNA: TGTGCCTGGAGTGATGCGCCGGGACAGGGGGCCTTTAACTATGGCTACACCTTC. This translates into CAWSDAPGQGAFNYGYTF. Looking up the rest from reference TRBV30 and TRBJ1-2 gives the full variable domain: SQTIHQWPATLVQPVGSPLSLECTVEGTSNPNLYWYRQAAGRGLQLLFYSVGIGQISSEVPQNLSASRPQDRQFILSSKKLLLSDSGFYLCAWSDAPGQGAFNYGYTFGSGTRLTVV.

Comment on this clone: An end of the junction does not agree with germline; a read error may underlie this. The chain employs TRBV7-7 and TRBJ2-3; 7 bases match TRBD1. The germline gives CDR1 SSHAT, CDR2 FNYEAQ (reference sequence). The CDR3 has 13 amino acids. In DNA, the CDR3 is TGTGCTAGCAGCTTGGACAGGACAGATACGCAGTATTTT. Translating gives CASSLDRTDTQYF.

The chain has TRBV4-1 and TRBJ2-3, with 10 bases aligning to TRBD2. Germline V gives CDR1 MGHRA, CDR2 YSYEKL. The CDR3 is 16 amino acids. J lost 1 base, V lost 3 bases, and 4 bases had no gene match. The DNA for the CDR3 is TGCGCCAGCAGCCAGGGTACTAGCGGGGGCACAGATACGCAGTATTTT. It translates to CASSQGTSGGTDTQYF.

This clone was detected a few times. The chain uses TRBV4-2 and TRBJ1-2, with TRBD1 identical over 7 bases. With 0 bases clipped from V and 6 bases from J, the junction kept 7 bases outside the gene matches. Germline CDR1 LGHNA, CDR2 YNFKEQ. CDR3 length: 15 amino acids. DNA of the CDR3: TGTGCCAGCAGCCAAGAGGTCACAGGGGAGGATGGCTACACCTTC. Translated, it gives CASSQEVTGEDGYTF.

In this sample, this clone turned up once. The chain employs TRBV9 and TRBJ1-5; D remains ambiguous. The CDR3 is 15 residues long. Trimming pared 0 bases from V and 1 base from J, leaving 8 bases between. Germline V gene lookup returns CDR1 SGDLS and CDR2 YYNGEE. CDR3 nucleotides: TGTGCCAGCAGCGTAGGTACCGAGAGCAATCAGCCCCAGCATTTT. Its translation is CASSVGTESNQPQHF.

This chain connects TRBV5-4 to TRBJ1-2; 8 bases are a match to TRBD1. The V gene end was trimmed by 3 bases and the J gene end by 5 bases; junction bases not matched to a gene: 9. The CDR3 covers 15 residues. Germline V lookup: CDR1 SGHNT, CDR2 YYREEE (reference sequence). The CDR3 region is CASSSYPQGEYGYTF. CDR3 bases: TGTGCCAGCAGCTCTTACCCACAGGGGGAGTATGGCTACACCTTC.